This T cell receptor (beta chain) was profiled in a study of OX40 agonist ivuxolimab in advanced cancers. Whole-study context: Ivuxolimab, an antibody that agonizes OX40 (CD134), was administered to the patients. Patients received ivuxolimab, an intravenous treatment, every 2 weeks at 0.01 to 10 mg/kg. Study-level findings and limits: Near-lowest levels of clonal expansion characterized partial responders at 0.1-3.0 mg/kg. Low normalized T-cell clonal expansion was also seen in some nonresponders.

TCRdb's copy holds only in-frame clones and misses some; the assay was immunoSEQ multiplex PCR. The data hold about 79,000 clones, with about 94% observed a single time. Points on this clone: The antigen is not known.

Trimming cost V 1 base and J 5 bases; bases outside gene matches: 10. CDR3 length: 16 amino acids. Germline CDR1 is MNHNS and CDR2 is SASEGT. This chain links TRBV6-1 with TRBJ1-2; 7 bases match TRBD1. Sequencing was performed on CD4+ or CD8+ T cells sorted from blood, taken in a trial of the OX40 agonist ivuxolimab. The receptor comes from an adult with an advanced solid tumor such as melanoma, head and neck, liver or kidney cancer. The CDR3 sequence: CASSEEAGQGGYGYTF. CDR3 nucleotides: TGTGCCAGCAGTGAAGAGGCAGGGCAGGGGGGTTATGGCTACACCTTC.